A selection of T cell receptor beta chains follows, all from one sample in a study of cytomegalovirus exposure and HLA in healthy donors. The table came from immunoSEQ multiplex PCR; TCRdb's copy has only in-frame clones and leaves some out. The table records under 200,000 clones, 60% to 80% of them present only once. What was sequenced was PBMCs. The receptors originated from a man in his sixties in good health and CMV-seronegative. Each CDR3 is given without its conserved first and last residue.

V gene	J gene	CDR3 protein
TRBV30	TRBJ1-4	AWSESWGPREKLF
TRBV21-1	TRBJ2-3	ASSKEERGSGDTQY
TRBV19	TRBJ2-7	ASSPRGTGPNEQY
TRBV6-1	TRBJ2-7	ASTYGGSYEQY
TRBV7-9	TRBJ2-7	ASTIAGAVNYEQY
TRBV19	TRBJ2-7	ASSLRPGVGSYEQY
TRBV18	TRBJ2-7	ASSPFDTAYEQY
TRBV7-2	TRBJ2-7	ASSLGPGGQHEQY
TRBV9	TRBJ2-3	ASSVAQGISTDTQY
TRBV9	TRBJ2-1	ASSARPTYLDEQF
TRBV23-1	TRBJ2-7	ASSQAGTGGCPNPYEQY
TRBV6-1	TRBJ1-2	ASSRTGVNYGYT
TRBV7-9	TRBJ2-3	ASSLVRRGGTDTQY
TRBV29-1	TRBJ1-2	SVEVAGVGASGYP
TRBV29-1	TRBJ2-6	SVGQGPSGANVLT
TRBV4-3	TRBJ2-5	ASSQGDSKETQY
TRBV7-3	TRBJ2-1	ASSSLSGGRGNEQF
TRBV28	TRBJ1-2	ASSSGVAVYGYT
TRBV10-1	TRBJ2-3	ASSKDGEDTQY
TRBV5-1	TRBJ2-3	ASSLLRGGFTDTQY
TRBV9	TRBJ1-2	ASSVAPGNYGYT
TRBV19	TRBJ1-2	ATLGQGHGYT
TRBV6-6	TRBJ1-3	ASSHRRDSGNTIY
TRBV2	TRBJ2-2	ASRPGLLLTGELF
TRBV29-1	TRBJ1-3	SVEANDRGGNTIY
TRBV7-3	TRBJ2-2	ASSLWTNEGARRGATGELF
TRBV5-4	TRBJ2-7	ASSSVTFPYEQY
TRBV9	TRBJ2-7	ASSPSLGLAGSSYEQY
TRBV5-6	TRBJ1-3	ASSNGQGFYGSGNTIY